This T cell receptor (beta chain) was observed in a study of blood T cells in healthy people across ages. On the study more broadly: Template switching captured about one barcoded beta molecule per two T cells. The study, taken as a whole, reports: TCR beta diversity, measured per million T cells, fell in a roughly linear way with age.

This CDR3 has 12 amino acids. The V end was cut by 7 bases, the J end by 4 bases, with 14 bases between. The germline V gene has CDR1 SQVTM and CDR2 ANQGSEA. Worth noting for this clonotype: What it recognizes is unknown.

Primed by a sample-barcoded 5' primer and a J-beta primer mix, a second PCR proceeded for 7 to 11 cycles. A template-switch adaptor that had 12 random nucleotides put a tag on each cDNA molecule. Sequencing of every sample gave 3 million or more CDR3-containing paired-end reads. TCRdb passed the 5' RACE reads through MiXCR, listing each CDR3 protein once. Here the sample spans about 830,000 distinct CDR3 sequences, roughly 60% being singletons. This clonotype was sampled from a man aged 25-40 years in good health. V usage is TRBV29-1 and J usage is TRBJ2-7; D may be TRBD1 or TRBD2 (6 bases each). Sequenced sample: blood. The CDR3 bases are TGCAGCGCGCAAGGAGGGGGGTACGAGCAGTACTTC. This codes for CSAQGGGYEQYF.